This passage covers 2 T cell receptor beta chains from one sample sequenced in a study of regulatory T cells in long-lasting Graves disease. Construction of the TCR beta libraries employed iRepertoire HTBI primers in conjunction with Arm-PCR of CDR3 regions. From the multiplex PCR reads, TCRdb called clonotypes with MiXCR, one entry per CDR3 protein. The data hold some 240,000 distinct CDR3 sequences, with roughly 18% observed a single time. Time point in this sample: newly diagnosed GD, antithyroid drugs for less than 3 months. The authors made the TCR library using RNA they extracted from PBMCs. These same records also appear under a second study, on T cells in Graves' hyperthyroidism and ophthalmopathy.

The sample consisted of peripheral blood mononuclear cells (PBMCs), taken at new diagnosis, from a patient treated with antithyroid drugs. These receptors all stem from a woman in her 30s with Graves disease.

Only a few counts were recorded for this clonotype. The chain is built from TRBV12-5 and TRBJ1-3; D gene unclear. Trimming pared 2 bases from V and 2 bases from J, leaving 10 bases between. CDR3 length equals 15 residues. The germline CDR1 and CDR2 sequences are LGHNT and FRNRAP. The CDR3 region has the DNA TGTGCTAGTGGTTTGCCCCGGGCCGCTGGAAACACCATATATTTT. Residues: CASGLPRAAGNTIYF.

This clonotype was seen ten or more times. The gene calls are TRBV28 and TRBJ1-1; D perhaps matches TRBD1 (6 bases). This CDR3 is built from 14 residues. Germline V gives CDR1 MDHEN, CDR2 SYDVKM. V lost 8 bases, J lost 6 bases, and 19 bases lay in between. The CDR3 loop is CASGHRASGAEAFF. As DNA, the CDR3 is TGTGCCAGCGGGCACAGGGCTAGTGGCGCTGAAGCTTTCTTT.